The present TCR beta chain was sequenced within a study of blood T cell repertoires in COVID-19 (dated by TCRdb to 2018 to 2021). Some background on the complete study: Collaborator samples came from the United States, Italy and Spain and covered acute and convalescent phases of COVID-19. Where available, HLA class I and class II types were obtained from metadata supplied by the sample provider rather than from assay-based typing. The material from the prospective study consisted of cDNA or gDNA derived from T cells, B-cell-depleted T cells, or PBMCs. Samples were obtained from the ongoing ImmuneRACE study (first 160 participants) and from approximately 1,200 subjects provided by 6 global collaborators. A de-identified subject ID, COVID-19 status, age in years and sex were almost always included in the sample metadata. A freely available public database, intended as a resource for researchers studying the immune response to SARS-CoV-2, is where the repertoires were released. Subjects who had been exposed to COVID-19, were actively infected with it, or had recovered from it provided the deeply sampled blood TCRbeta repertoires that made up the dataset.

CDR3 length: 15 amino acids, cysteine to phenylalanine. This entry keeps only the CDR3 DNA: 45 bases, framed from base 1. V drops 4 bases and J drops 5 bases, leaving 17 bases in between. CDR1 and CDR2 were assigned from the germline V gene (reference sequence) as LNHDA and SQIVND. Concerning this clone itself: No antigen is known for it. Nothing much larger sits one base from this clone, and base qualities are not available.

Study-wide conclusions, independent of this receptor: How much clinical and demographic metadata was included differed by source and by participant, and the metadata was provided uncurated.

Participants in the prospective study were aged roughly 18 to 95 years, lived in about two dozen United States geographic areas, and enrolled through a virtual design. In the prospective study, cohorts were assigned on the basis of participant-reported clinical history obtained from a screening survey and a study questionnaire. Recovered participants in ImmuneRACE Cohort 3 were defined by two consecutive negative NP/OP PCR tests, clearance by a healthcare professional, or resolution of symptoms. Mobile phlebotomists in the prospective study collected whole blood, serum and a nasopharyngeal or oropharyngeal swab from every participant. Prospective study participants could optionally give additional blood draws and questionnaires over an approximately 2-month period. Blood samples from the prospective study were shipped frozen or at room temperature prior to DNA extraction. TCRbeta CDR3 regions were amplified from genomic DNA by means of the immunoSEQ Assay, a bias-controlled multiplex PCR. The authors processed their data as follows. Within the assay, amplification of reference gene primers was used to estimate how many nucleated cells each sample contained. To quantify the absolute abundance of each unique TCRbeta CDR3 rearrangement, sequence reads were collapsed and filtered. For each sample, productive Simpson clonality was calculated as the square root of Simpson's diversity index across productive rearrangements. Not all clones reach the TCRdb copy of this immuneACCESS table, which keeps in-frame sequences only. Checked studies attribute under half of the gap to unresolved V genes and leave the rest unexplained. That table furnishes V, J and clone size, whereas the DNA furnished D and trimming. Here the sample has approximately 170,000 clones; about four fifths occur a single time. Of the sample, 9.5% to 15% is held by the ten largest clones.

Sequencing was performed on PBMCs or T cells enriched from blood (not recorded which). Rearrangement joined TRBV19 to TRBJ1-1; the best D guess is TRBD1, with 5 bases matching. The TCR was taken from a man aged 50-60 years who had recovered from COVID-19. The sequenced DNA: TGTGCCAGTAGTACCACCGGGAGGGAGGGGACTGAAGCTTTCTTT. It is translated as CASSTTGREGTEAFF.